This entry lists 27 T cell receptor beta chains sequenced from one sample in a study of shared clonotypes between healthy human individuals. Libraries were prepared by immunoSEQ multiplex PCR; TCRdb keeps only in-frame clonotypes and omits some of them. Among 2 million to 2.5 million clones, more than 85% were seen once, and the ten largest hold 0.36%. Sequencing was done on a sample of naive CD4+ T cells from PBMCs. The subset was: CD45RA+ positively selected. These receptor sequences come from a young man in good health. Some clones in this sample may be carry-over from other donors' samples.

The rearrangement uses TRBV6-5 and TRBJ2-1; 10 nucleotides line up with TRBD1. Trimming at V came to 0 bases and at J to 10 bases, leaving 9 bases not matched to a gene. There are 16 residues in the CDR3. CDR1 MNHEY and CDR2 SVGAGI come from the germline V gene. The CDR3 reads CASSYSRQGAGREQFF. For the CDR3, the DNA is TGTGCCAGCAGTTACTCGAGACAGGGGGCCGGACGAGAGCAGTTCTTC.

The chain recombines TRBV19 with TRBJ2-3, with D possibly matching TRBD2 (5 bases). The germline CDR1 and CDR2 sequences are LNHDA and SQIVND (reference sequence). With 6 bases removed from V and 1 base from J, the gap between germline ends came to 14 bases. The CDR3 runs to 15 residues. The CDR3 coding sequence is TGTGCCAGTAGCTACGGTGTCGGGGGCACAGATACGCAGTATTTT. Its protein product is CASSYGVGGTDTQYF.

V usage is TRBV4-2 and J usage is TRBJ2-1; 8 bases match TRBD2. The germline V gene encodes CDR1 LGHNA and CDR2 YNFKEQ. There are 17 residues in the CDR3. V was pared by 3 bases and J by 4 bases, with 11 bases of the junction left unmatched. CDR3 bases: TGTGCCAGCAGCCAGAAACGGGAGGGCCTCGATTACAATGAGCAGTTCTTC. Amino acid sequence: CASSQKREGLDYNEQFF.

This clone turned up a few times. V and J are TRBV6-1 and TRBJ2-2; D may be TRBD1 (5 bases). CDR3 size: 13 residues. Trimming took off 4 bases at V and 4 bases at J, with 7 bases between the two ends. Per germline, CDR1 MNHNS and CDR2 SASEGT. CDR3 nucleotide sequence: TGTGCCAGCAGTGGACAGTCCACCGGGGAGCTGTTTTTT. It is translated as CASSGQSTGELFF.

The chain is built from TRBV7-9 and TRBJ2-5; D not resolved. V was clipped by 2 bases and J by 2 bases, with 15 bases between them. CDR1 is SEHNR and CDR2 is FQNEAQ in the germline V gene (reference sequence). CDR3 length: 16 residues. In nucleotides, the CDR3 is TGTGCCAGCAGCTTAAGGAGAGCGCCAAATCAAGAGACCCAGTACTTC. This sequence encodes CASSLRRAPNQETQYF.

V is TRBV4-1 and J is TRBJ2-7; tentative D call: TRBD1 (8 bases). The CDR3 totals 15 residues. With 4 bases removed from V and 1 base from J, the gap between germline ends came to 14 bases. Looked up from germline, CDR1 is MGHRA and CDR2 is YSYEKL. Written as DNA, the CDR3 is TGCGCCAGCAGCCGCGGACAGGGAGGGTCCTACGAGCAGTACTTC. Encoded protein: CASSRGQGGSYEQYF.

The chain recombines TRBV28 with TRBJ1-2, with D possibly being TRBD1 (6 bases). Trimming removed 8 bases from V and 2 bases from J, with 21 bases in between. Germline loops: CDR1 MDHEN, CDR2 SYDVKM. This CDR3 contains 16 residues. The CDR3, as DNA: TGTGCCAGCTGTCCCAGGGGTTTAGGGGGGAACTATGGCTACACCTTC. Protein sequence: CASCPRGLGGNYGYTF.

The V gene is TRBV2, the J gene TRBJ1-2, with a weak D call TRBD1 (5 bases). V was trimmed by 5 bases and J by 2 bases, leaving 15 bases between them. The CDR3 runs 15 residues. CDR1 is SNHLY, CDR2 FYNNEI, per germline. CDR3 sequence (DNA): TGTGCCAGCAGTTTACGAGGGGCGGGAAACTATGGCTACACCTTC. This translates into CASSLRGAGNYGYTF.

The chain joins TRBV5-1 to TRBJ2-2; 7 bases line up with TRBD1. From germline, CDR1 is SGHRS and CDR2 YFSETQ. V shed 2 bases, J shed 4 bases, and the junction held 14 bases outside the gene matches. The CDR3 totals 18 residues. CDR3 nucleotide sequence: TGCGCCAGCAGCTTCCGGGACAGTTACTCCGCGGGCACCGGGGAGCTGTTTTTT. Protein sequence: CASSFRDSYSAGTGELFF.

This CDR3 is CASSGGRTRHYGYTF. CDR3 DNA sequence: TGTGCCAGCAGTGGGGGACGGACCAGACACTATGGCTACACCTTC. This chain connects TRBV28 to TRBJ1-2, with D maybe TRBD1 (5 bases). CDR3 length: 15 residues. Per germline, CDR1 MDHEN and CDR2 SYDVKM. Trimming removed 5 bases at V and 3 bases at J, with 16 bases between.

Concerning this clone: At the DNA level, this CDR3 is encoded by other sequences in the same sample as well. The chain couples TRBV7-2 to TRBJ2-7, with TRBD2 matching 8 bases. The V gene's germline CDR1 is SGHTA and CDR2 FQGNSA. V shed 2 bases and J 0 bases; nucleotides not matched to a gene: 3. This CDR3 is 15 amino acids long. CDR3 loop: CASSLSSGSSYEQYF. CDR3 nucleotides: TGTGCCAGCAGCTTATCCAGCGGGAGCTCCTACGAGCAGTACTTC. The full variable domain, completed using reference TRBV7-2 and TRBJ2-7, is GAGVSQSPSNKVTEKGKDVELRCDPISGHTALYWYRQSLGQGLEFLIYFQGNSAPDKSGLPSDRFSAERTGGSVSTLTIQRTQQEDSAVYLCASSLSSGSSYEQYFGPGTRLTVT.

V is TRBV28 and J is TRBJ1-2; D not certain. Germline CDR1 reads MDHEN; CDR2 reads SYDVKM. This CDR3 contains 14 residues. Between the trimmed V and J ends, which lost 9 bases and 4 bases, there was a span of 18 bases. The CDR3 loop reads CASLAHSTPYGYTF. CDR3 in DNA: TGTGCCAGTTTAGCCCATTCTACTCCCTATGGCTACACCTTC.

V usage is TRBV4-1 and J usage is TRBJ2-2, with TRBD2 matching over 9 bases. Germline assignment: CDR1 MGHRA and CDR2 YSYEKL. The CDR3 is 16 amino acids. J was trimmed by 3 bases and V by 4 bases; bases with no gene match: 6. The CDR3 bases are TGCGCCAGCAGCCGGGTAGCGGGAGTGGACACCGGGGAGCTGTTTTTT. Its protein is CASSRVAGVDTGELFF.

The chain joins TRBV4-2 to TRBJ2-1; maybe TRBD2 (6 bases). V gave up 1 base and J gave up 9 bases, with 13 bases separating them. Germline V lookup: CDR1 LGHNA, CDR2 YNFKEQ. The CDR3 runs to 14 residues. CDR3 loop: CASSQGWEEGEQFF. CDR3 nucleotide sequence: TGTGCCAGCAGCCAAGGGTGGGAGGAGGGTGAGCAGTTCTTC.

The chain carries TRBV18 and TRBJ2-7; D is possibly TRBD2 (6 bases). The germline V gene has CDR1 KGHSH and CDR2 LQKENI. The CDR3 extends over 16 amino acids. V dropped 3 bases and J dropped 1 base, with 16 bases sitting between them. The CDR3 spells CASSPPGGIHSYEQYF. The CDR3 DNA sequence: TGTGCCAGCTCACCCCCCGGAGGGATACATTCCTACGAGCAGTACTTC. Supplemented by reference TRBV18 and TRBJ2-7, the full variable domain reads NAGVMQNPRHLVRRRGQEARLRCSPMKGHSHVYWYRQLPEEGLKFMVYLQKENIIDESGMPKERFSAEFPKEGPSILRIQQVVRGDSAAYFCASSPPGGIHSYEQYFGPGTRLTVT.

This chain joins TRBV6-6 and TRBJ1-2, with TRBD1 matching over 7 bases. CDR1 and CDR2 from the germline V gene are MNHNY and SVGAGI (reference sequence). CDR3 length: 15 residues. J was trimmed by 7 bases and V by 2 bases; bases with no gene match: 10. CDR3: CASSYPPATGAGYTF. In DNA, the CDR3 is TGTGCCAGCAGTTACCCCCCCGCAACAGGGGCTGGCTACACCTTC.

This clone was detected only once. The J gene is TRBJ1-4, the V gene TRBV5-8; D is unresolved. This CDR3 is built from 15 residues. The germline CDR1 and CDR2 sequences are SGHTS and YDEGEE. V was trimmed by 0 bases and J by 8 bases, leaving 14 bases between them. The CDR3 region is CASSLVGGGEEKLFF. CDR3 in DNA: TGTGCCAGCAGCTTGGTGGGTGGAGGCGAAGAAAAACTGTTTTTT.

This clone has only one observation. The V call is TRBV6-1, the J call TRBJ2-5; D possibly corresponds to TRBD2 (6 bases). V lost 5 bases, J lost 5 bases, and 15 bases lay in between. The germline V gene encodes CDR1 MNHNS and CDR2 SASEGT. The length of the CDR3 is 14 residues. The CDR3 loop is CASSSGTLLETQYF. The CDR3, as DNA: TGTGCCAGCAGTTCTGGGACTCTCCTGGAGACCCAGTACTTC.

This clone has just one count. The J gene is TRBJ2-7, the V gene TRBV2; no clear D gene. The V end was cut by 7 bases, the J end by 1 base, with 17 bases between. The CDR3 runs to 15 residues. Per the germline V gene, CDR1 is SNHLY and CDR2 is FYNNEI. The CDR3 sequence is CASNRAYARSYEQYF. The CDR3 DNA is TGTGCCAGCAATCGGGCGTATGCCCGTTCCTACGAGCAGTACTTC. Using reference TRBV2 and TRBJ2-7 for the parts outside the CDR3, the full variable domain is EPEVTQTPSHQVTQMGQEVILRCVPISNHLYFYWYRQILGQKVEFLVSFYNNEISEKSEIFDDQFSVERPDGSNFTLKIRSTKLEDSAMYFCASNRAYARSYEQYFGPGTRLTVT.

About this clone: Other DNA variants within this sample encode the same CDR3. Written as DNA, the CDR3 is TGTGCCAGCAGCTTGAGCAGGGATCAGCCCCAGCATTTT. Translated: CASSLSRDQPQHF. V is TRBV7-2 and J is TRBJ1-5; D possibly corresponds to TRBD1 (5 bases). The ends were cut back, 3 bases at V and 5 bases at J, with 8 bases in the middle. Germline CDR1 reads SGHTA; CDR2 reads FQGNSA. The length of the CDR3 is 13 residues.

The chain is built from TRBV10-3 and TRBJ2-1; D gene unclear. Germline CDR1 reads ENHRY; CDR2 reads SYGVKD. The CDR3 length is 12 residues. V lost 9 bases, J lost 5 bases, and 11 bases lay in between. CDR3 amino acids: CAIASSNNEQFF. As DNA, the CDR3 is TGTGCCATTGCCTCGAGCAACAATGAGCAGTTCTTC.

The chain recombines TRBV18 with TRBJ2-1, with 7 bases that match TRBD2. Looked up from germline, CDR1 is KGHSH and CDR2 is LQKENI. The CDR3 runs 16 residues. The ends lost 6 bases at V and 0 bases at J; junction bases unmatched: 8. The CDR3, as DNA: TGTGCCAGCTCTCTAGCCGGCGGGAGCTCCTACAATGAGCAGTTCTTC. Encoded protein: CASSLAGGSSYNEQFF. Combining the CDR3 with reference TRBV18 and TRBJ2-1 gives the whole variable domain NAGVMQNPRHLVRRRGQEARLRCSPMKGHSHVYWYRQLPEEGLKFMVYLQKENIIDESGMPKERFSAEFPKEGPSILRIQQVVRGDSAAYFCASSLAGGSSYNEQFFGPGTRLTVL.

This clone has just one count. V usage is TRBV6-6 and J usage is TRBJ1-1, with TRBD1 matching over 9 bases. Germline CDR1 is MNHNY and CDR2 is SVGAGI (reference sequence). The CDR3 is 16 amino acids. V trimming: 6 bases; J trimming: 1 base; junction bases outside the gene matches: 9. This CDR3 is CASSQGQGRGNTEAFF. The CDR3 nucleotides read TGTGCCAGCAGCCAAGGACAGGGGAGGGGGAACACTGAAGCTTTCTTT.

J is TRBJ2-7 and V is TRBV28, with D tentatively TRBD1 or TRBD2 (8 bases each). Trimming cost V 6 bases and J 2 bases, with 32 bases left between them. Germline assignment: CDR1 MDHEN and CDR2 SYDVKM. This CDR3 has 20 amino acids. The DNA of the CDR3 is TGTGCCAGCAGCTCAGGGGGTGACCAGGGGGCGGGAGGTCGAACCTACGAGCAGTACTTC. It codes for CASSSGGDQGAGGRTYEQYF.

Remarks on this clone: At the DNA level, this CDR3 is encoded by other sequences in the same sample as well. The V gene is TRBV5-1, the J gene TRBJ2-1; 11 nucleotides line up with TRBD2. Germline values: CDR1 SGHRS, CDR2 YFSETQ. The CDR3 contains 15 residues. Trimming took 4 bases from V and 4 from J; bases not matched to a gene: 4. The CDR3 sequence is CASSAGTSGYNEQFF. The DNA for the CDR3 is TGCGCCAGCAGCGCCGGGACTAGCGGTTACAATGAGCAGTTCTTC.

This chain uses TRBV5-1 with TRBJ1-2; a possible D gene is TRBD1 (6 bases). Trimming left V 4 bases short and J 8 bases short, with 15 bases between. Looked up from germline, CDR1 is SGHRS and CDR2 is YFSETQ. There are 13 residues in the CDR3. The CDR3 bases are TGCGCCAGCAGCATAAACAGGGATTTCGGCTACACCTTC. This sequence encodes CASSINRDFGYTF.

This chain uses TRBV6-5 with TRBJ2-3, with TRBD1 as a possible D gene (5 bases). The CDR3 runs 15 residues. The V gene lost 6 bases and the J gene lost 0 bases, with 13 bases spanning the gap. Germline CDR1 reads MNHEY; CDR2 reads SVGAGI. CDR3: CASRPLRVSTDTQYF. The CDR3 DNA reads TGTGCCAGCAGACCTCTCAGGGTTAGCACAGATACGCAGTATTTT.